The entry below gives a single T cell receptor beta chain sequence along with its context. In the PCR, 60 Vbeta and 13 Jbeta primers were used. Methods used by the authors: Around 11 million shared chains were among around 80 million unique TCR beta chains counted in a later analysis. Here immunoSEQ multiplex PCR was the method, and the copy in TCRdb shows in-frame clones only, minus some. From that table come the V and J calls and clone size; the DNA was used to work out D and trimming. This table has 250,000 or so clones, around 90% appearing once. The sample is drawn from a study of cytomegalovirus exposure and HLA in healthy donors. Study-wide context: Some 85 million unique TCRs, all from HLA-typed donors, were included in an early release of the data. Of some 410 genotyped donors, more than 75% grouped in the Caucasian-associated ancestry cluster.

V was cut by 4 bases and J by 5 bases, with 11 bases left in between. The V gene's germline CDR1 is ENHRY and CDR2 SYGVKD. The length of the CDR3 is 13 residues. Source material: PBMCs. The TCR comes from a girl aged 2 to 9 in good health and CMV-seronegative. The chain joins TRBV10-3 to TRBJ1-1; no clear D gene. CDR3 nucleotides: TGTGCCATCAGTGTGAGGGAGGAAACTGAAGCTTTCTTT. It is translated as CAISVREETEAFF.